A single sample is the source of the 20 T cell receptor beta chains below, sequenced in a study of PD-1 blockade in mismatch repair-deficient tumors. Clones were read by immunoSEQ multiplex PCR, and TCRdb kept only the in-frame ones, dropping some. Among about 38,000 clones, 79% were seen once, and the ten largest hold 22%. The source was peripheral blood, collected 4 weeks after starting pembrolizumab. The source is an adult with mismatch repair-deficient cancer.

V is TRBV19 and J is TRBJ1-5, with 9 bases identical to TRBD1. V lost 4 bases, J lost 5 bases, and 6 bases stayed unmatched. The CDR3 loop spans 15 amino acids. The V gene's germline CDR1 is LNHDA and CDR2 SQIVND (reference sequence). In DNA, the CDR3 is TGTGCCAGTAGTAGCGGGACAGGGAGGGATCAGCCCCAGCATTTT. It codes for CASSSGTGRDQPQHF. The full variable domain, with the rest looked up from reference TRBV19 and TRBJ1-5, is DGGITQSPKYLFRKEGQNVTLSCEQNLNHDAMYWYRQDPGQGLRLIYYSQIVNDFQKGDIAEGYSVSREKKESFPLTVTSAQKNPTAFYLCASSSGTGRDQPQHFGDGTRLSIL.

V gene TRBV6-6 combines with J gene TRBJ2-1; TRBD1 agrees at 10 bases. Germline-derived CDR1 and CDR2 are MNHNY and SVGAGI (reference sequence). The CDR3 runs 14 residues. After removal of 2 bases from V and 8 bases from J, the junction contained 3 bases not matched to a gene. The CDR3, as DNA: TGTGCCAGCAGTTACCGGGACAGGGGTGATGAGCAGTTCTTC. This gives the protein CASSYRDRGDEQFF.

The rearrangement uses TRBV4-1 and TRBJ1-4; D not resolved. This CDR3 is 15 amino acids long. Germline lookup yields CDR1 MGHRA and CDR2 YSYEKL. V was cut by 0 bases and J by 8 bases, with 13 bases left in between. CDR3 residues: CASSQEDGWVEKLFF. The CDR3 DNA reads TGCGCCAGCAGCCAAGAAGACGGGTGGGTGGAAAAACTGTTTTTT.

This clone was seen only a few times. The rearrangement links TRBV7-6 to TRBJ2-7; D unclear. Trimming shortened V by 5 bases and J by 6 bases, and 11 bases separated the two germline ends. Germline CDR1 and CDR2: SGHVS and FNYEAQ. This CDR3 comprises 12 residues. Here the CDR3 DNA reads TGTGCCAGCAGCCCCCTCGACGGCGAGCAGTACTTC. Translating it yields CASSPLDGEQYF. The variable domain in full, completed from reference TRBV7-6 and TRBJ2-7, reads GAGVSQSPRYKVTKRGQDVALRCDPISGHVSLYWYRQALGQGPEFLTYFNYEAQQDKSGLPNDRFSAERPEGSISTLTIQRTEQRDSAMYRCASSPLDGEQYFGPGTRLTVT.

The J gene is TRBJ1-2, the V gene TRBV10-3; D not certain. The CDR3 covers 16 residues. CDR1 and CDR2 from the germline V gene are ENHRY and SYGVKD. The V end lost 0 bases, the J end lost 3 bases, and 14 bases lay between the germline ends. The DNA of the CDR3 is TGTGCCATCAGTGAGTCGAGTGGCGGGGTGTACTATGGCTACACCTTC. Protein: CAISESSGGVYYGYTF.

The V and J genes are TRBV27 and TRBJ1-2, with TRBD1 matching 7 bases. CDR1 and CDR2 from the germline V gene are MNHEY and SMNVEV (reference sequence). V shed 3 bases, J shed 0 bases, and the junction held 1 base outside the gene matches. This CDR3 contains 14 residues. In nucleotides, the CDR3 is TGTGCCAGCAGTTTGGGGACAGCTAACTATGGCTACACCTTC. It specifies CASSLGTANYGYTF.

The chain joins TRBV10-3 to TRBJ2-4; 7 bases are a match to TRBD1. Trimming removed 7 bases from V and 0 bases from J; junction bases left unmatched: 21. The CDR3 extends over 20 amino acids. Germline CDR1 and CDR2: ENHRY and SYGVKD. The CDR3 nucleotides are TGTGCCATCATAATCCCTCGACAGGGAGAGCCTGCACTAGCCAAAAACATTCAGTACTTC. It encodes CAIIIPRQGEPALAKNIQYF.

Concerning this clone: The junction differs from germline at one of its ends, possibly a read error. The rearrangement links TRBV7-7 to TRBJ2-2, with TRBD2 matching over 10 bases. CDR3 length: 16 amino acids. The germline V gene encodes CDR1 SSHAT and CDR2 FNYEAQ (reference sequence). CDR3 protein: CASSPAGGLYTGELFF. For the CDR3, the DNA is TGTGCTAGCAGCCCAGCGGGAGGGCTCTACACCGGGGAGCTGTTTTTT.

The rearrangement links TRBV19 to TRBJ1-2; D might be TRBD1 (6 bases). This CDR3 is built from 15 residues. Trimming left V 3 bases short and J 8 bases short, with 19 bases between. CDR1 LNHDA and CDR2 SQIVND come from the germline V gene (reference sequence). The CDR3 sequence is CASSIAGRSGAGYTF. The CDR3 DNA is TGTGCCAGTAGTATCGCTGGGCGATCGGGGGCCGGCTACACCTTC.

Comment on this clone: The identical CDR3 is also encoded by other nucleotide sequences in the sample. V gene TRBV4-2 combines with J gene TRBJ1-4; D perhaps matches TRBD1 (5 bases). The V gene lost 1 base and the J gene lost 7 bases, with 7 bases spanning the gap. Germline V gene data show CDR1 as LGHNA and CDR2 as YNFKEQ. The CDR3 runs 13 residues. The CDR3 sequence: CASSQGRGEKLFF. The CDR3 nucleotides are TGTGCCAGCAGCCAAGGAAGGGGTGAAAAACTGTTTTTT.

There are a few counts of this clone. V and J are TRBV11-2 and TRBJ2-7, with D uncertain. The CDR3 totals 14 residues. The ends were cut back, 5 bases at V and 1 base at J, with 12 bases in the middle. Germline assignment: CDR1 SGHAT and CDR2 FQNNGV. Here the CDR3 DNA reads TGTGCCAGCAGCCCGAGTGTGGTATCCTACGAGCAGTACTTC. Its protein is CASSPSVVSYEQYF.

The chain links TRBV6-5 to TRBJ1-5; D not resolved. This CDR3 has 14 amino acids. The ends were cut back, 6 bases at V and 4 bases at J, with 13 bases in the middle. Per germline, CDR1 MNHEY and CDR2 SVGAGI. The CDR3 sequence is CASSPTNRNQPQHF. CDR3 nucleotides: TGTGCCAGCAGCCCGACAAACCGGAATCAGCCCCAGCATTTT.

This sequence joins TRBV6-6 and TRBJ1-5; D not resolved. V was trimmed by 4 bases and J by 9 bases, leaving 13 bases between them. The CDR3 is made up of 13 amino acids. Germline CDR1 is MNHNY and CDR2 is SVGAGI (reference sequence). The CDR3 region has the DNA TGTGCCAGCAGTTCGGGCCCTCTCCGGCCCCAGCATTTT. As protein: CASSSGPLRPQHF.

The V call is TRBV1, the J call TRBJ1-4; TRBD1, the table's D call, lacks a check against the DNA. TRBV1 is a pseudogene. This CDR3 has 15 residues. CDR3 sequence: CTSPRQNRGQEKLFF. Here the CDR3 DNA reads TGCACCAGCCCCCGCCAGAATAGAGGACAAGAAAAACTGTTTTTT.

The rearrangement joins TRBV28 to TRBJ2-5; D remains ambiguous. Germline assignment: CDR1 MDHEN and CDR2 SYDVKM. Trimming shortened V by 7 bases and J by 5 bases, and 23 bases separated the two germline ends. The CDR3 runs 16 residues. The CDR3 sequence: CASNPGFRSFGETQYF. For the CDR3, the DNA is TGTGCCAGCAATCCTGGGTTTCGGTCCTTCGGGGAGACCCAGTACTTC.

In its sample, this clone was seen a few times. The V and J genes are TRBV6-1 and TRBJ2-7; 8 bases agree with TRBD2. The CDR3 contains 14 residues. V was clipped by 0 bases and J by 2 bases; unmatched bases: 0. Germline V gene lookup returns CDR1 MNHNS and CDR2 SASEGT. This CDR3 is CASSEAAGAYEQYF. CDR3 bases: TGTGCCAGCAGTGAAGCAGCGGGAGCCTACGAGCAGTACTTC.

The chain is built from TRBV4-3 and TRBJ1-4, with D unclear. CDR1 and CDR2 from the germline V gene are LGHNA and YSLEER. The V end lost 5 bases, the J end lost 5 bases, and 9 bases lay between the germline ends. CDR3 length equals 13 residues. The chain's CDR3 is CASSNDGNEKLFF. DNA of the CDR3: TGCGCCAGCAGCAATGATGGGAATGAAAAACTGTTTTTT.

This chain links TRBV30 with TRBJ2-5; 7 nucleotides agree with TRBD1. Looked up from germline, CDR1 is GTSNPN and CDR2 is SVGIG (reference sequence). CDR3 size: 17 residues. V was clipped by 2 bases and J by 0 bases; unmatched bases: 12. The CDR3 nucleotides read TGTGCCTGGAGTTTATCAACAGGGGCGGCCCACCAAGAGACCCAGTACTTC. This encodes CAWSLSTGAAHQETQYF.

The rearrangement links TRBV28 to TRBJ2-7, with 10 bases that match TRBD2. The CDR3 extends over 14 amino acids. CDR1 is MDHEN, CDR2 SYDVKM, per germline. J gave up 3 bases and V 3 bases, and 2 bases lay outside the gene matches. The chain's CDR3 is CASSFLAGGYEQYF. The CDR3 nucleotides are TGTGCCAGCAGTTTTTTAGCGGGAGGCTACGAGCAGTACTTC.

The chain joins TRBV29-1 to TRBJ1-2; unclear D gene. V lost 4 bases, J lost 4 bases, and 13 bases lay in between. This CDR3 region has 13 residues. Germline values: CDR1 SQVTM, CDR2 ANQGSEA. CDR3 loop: CSVVFRDSYGYTF. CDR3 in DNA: TGCAGCGTTGTATTTCGCGATTCCTATGGCTACACCTTC.